What follows describes a single T cell receptor beta chain. The record originates from a study of technical replicates of blood from four donors. The assay was immunoSEQ multiplex PCR, and TCRdb's table has in-frame clones only and misses some. The data show tens of thousands of clones, roughly 98% seen once. This receptor was taken from a human donor in good health. What was sequenced was T cells isolated from PBMCs.

CDR3 sequence reads: CASRTGGGYTF. As DNA, the CDR3 is TGTGCCAGTAGGACAGGAGGTGGCTACACCTTC. The V call is TRBV19, the J call TRBJ1-2; perhaps TRBD1 as D (6 bases). Germline-derived CDR1 and CDR2 are LNHDA and SQIVND (reference sequence). V shed 6 bases and J shed 7 bases, with 9 bases lying between them. There are 11 residues in the CDR3.